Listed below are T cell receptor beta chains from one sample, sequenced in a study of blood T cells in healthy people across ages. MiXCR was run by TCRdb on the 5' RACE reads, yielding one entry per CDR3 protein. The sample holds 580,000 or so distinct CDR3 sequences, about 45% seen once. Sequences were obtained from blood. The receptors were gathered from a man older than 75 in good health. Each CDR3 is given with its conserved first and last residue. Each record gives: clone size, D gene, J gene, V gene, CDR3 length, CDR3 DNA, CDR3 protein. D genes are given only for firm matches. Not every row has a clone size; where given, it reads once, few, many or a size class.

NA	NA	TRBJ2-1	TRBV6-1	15	TGTGCCAGCAGTGAAGTAGGAATTGGGGGCAGGGAGCAGTTCTTC	CASSEVGIGGREQFF
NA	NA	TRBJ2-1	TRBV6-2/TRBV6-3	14	TGTGCCAGCAGGACTGAGGCTCCCTACAATGAGCAGTTCTTC	CASRTEAPYNEQFF
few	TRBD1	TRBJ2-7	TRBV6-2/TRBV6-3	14	TGTGCCAGCACCCAGAGGGACAGACCCTACGAGCAGTACTTC	CASTQRDRPYEQYF
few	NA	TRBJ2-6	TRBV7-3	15	TGTGCCAGCAGTCACGACAGGACTGGGGCCAACGTCCTGACTTTC	CASSHDRTGANVLTF
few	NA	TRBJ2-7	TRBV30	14	TGTGCCTTATTGCGGGACGATGGGTCCTACGAGCAGTACTTC	CALLRDDGSYEQYF
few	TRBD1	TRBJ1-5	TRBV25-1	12	TGTGCCAGCAGTGGAGGGGGCATATCCCAGCATTTT	CASSGGGISQHF
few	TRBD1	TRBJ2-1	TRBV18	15	TGTGCCAGCTCACCGCAGGGGGCTTTCTACAATGAGCAGTTCTTC	CASSPQGAFYNEQFF
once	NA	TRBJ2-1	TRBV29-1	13	TGCAGCGGGTGGGCCGGGGGCGAGGGTGAGCAGTTCTTC	CSGWAGGEGEQFF
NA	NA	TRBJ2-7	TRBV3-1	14	TGTGCCAGCAGCCGTCGTCGGCCCTCGGACGAGCAGTACTTC	CASSRRRPSDEQYF
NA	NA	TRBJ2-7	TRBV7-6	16	TGTGCCAGCAGTCCCCGACCCGTTCGAAGCTCCTACGAGCAGTACTTC	CASSPRPVRSSYEQYF
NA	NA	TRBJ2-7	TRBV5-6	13	TGTGCCAGCAGCGTGCCAGATTCCTACGAGCAGTACTTC	CASSVPDSYEQYF
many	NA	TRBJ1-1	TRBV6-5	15	TGTGCCAGCAGTTACCACGACAGACCGAACACTGAAGCTTTCTTT	CASSYHDRPNTEAFF
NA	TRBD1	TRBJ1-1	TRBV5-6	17	TGTGCCAGCAGCTTCGTTGGGACAGGGGCCCGCGGGACTGAAGCTTTCTTT	CASSFVGTGARGTEAFF
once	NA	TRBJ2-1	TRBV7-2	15	TGTGCCAGCAGCTCCGTACCACTAGCCAGCAATGAGCAGTTCTTC	CASSSVPLASNEQFF
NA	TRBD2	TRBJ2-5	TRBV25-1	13	TGTGCCAGCAGTGATGCCCCTCTAGCGGCCCAGTACTTC	CASSDAPLAAQYF
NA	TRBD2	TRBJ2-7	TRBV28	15	TGTGCCAGCAATTCTGCGACTAGCGTTACCTACGAGCAGTACTTC	CASNSATSVTYEQYF
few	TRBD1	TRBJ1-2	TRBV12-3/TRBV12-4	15	TGTGCCAGCAGCCGTCCCGGGACAGGGGCGGACGGCTACACCTTC	CASSRPGTGADGYTF
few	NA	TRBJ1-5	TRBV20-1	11	TGCAGTGCTGGGGGTCATCAGCCCCAGCATTTT	CSAGGHQPQHF
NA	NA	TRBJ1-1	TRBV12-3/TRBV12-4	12	TGTGCCAGCAGTTTTGGTAGCGCTGAAGCTTTCTTT	CASSFGSAEAFF
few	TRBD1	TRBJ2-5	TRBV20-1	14	TGCAGTGCCATCCGGGACAGGTACCAAGAGACTCAGTACTTC	CSAIRDRYQETQYF
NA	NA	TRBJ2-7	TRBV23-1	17	TGCGCCAGCAGTCACGATATAGGGCAGGGGTTAGCCTACGAGCAGTACTTC	CASSHDIGQGLAYEQYF